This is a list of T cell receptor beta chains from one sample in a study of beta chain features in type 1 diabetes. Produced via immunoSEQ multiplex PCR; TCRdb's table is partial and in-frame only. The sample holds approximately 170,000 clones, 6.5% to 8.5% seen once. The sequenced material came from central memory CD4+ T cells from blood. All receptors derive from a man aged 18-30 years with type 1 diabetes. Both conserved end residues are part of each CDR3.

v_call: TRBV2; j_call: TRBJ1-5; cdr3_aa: CASSENQGSQPQHF
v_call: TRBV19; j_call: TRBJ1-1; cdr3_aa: CASTPGQGYTEAFF
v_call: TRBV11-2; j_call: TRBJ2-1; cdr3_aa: CASSWSAEHNEQFF
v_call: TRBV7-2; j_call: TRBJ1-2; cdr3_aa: CASSLSQATGYTF
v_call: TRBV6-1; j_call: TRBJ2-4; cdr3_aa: CASRAPGTGDGIQYF
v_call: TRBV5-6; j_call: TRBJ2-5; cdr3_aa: CASSTPPQRGGEETQYF
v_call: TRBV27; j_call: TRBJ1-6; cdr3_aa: CASRPGTGDNSPLHF
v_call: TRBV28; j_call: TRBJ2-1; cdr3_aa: CASSPPGQGIYNEQFF
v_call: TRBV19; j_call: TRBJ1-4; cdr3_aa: CASTYRGGEKLFF
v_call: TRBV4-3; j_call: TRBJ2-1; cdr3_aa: CASSQSPGQGINEQFF
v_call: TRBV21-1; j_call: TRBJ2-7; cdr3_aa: CASSEGPGKFDEQYF
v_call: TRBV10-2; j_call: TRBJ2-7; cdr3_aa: CASSDSGRGPYEQYF
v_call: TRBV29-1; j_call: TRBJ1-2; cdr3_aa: CSGISAGYGYTF
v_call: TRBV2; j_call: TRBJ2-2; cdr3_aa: CASSRTSNTGELFF
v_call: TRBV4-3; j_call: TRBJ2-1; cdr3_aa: CASSQEGLASSYNEQFF
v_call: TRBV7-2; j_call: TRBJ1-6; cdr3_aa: CASSLGAGLNSPLHF
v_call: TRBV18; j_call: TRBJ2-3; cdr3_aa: CASSPATVDTQYF
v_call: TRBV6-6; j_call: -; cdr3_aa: CASRTSASSYEQYF
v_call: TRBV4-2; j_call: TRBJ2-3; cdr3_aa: CATSFGQGTDTQYF
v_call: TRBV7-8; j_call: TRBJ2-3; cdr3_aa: CASSLQGTDTQYF
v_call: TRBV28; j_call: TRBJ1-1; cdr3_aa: CASSGHMNTEAFF
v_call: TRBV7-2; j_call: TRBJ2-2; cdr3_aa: CASSLSVSNTGELFF
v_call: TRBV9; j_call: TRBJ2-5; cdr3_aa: CASSVGGGFMAQYF
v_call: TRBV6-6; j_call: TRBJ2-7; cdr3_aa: CASRPGSFLEQYF
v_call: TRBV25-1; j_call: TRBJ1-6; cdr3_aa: CASSEAGTGSPLHF
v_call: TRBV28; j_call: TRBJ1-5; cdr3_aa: CASSRGNQPQHF
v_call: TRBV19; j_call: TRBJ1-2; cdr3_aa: CASSQGQNYGYTF
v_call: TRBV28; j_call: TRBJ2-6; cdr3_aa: CASSSRDRTGGPGANVLTF
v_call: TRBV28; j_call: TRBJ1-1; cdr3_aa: CASSLQGTEAFF
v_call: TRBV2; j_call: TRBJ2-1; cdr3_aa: CASSSSGPEQFF
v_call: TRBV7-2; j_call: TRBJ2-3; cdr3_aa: CASSAGTGMVDTQYF
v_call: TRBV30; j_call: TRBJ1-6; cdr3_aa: CACRQEYNSPLHF
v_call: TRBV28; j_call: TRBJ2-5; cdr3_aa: CASSFVRAGGETQYF
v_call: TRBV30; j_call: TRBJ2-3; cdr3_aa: CAWSRGTADTQYF
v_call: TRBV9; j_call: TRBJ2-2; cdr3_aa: CASSVRSGGAGELFF
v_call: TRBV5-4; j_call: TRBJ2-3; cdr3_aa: CASSRWTSGRLNTQYF
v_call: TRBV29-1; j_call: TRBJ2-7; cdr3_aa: CSVGTGQGFGLRYF
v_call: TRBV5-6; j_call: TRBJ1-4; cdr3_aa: CASSRGDREVRKLFF
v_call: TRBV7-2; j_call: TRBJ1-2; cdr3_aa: CASSLSTGGANGYTF
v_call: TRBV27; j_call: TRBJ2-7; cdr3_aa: CASSSILAGGGEQYF
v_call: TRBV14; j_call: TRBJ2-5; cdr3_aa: CASSQKRTRPRQETQYF
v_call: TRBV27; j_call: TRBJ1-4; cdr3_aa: CASSQQTGFTNEKLFF
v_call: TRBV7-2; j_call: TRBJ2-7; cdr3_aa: CASSLDRSSYEQYF
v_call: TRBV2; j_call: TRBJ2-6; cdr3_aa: CATTGQRLSGANVLTF
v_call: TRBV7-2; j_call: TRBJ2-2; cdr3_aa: CASSLSRGHPHFVF
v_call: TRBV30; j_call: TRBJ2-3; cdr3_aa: CAWTGSTDTQYF
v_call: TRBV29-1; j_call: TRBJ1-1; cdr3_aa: CSVLTDISNTEAFF
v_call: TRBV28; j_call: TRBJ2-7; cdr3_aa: CASSFTPSYEQYF
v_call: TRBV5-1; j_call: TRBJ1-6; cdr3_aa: CASSLQVRSNSPLHF
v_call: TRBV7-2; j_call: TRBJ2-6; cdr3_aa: CASSLVLAGGMSGANVLTF
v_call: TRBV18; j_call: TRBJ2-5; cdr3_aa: CASSQAEETQYF
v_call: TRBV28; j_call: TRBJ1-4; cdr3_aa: CASRSGTGFEKLFF
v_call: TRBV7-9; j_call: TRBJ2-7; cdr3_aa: CASSLGVGAGAYEQYF